This T cell receptor (beta chain) came from a study of resident and recirculating memory T cells in vitiligo. For the study at large: Samples were epidermis from two lesional and two nonlesional sites, plus PBMCs. Study-wide findings and caveats: No unique dominant TCR clone was found in vitiligo lesions. TCR sequences were not conserved across biopsy sites or patients.

A note on this clone: Its cognate antigen is unknown.

The germline V and J ends were trimmed by 4 bases and 2 bases, with 15 bases remaining between them. The CDR3 totals 15 residues. CDR1 ENHRY and CDR2 SYGVKD come from the germline V gene. Patients' lesions had not changed for the previous 6 months. The protocol was immunoSEQ multiplex PCR, while the TCRdb copy is restricted to in-frame clones and leaves out a portion. The data show roughly 80,000 clones, 90% to 95% seen once. The receptor was derived from a male donor with vitiligo. V usage is TRBV10-3 and J usage is TRBJ2-7, with D possibly TRBD2 on 6 matching bases. Material: blood. The chain's CDR3 is CAISVGPGVTYEQYF. DNA of the CDR3: TGTGCCATCAGTGTTGGCCCGGGAGTAACCTACGAGCAGTACTTC.